This is a list of T cell receptor beta chains from one sample in a study of blood T cells in healthy people across ages. TCRdb processed the 5' RACE reads anew with MiXCR; each CDR3 protein has one entry. The sample gives about 1.4 million distinct CDR3 sequences, around 59% of which show up once; roughly 6.3% is in the top ten. Material for sequencing was blood. These receptors came from a man between 18 and 35 years old in good health. Each CDR3 is given with its conserved first and last residue. A D gene is named only where the DNA matches it firmly. Clone size is shown for a subset of rows, as once, few, many or a class of expanded clone.

cdr3_nt cdr3_aa v_call d_call j_call clone_size
TGCGCCAGCAGCCAAGATAATCTAGCGGGGGGAGTAGGTGAGCAGTTCTTC CASSQDNLAGGVGEQFF TRBV4-1 TRBD2 TRBJ2-1 -
TGTACCACCAGCAGTCGGGACAGGGGGCAACCCACTGAAGCTTTCTTT CTTSSRDRGQPTEAFF TRBV15 TRBD1 TRBJ1-1 once
TGTTCCAGCAGCCAAGGGACCGGGACTGGAGAGACCCAGTACTTC CSSSQGTGTGETQYF TRBV4-2 - TRBJ2-5 -
TGTGCCACCAGCAGCGAGGACGGCTTAAATCAGCCCCAGCATTTT CATSSEDGLNQPQHF TRBV15 - TRBJ1-5 -
TGTGCCAGCAGCAATCTTAGCGGGGCACAAGAGACCCAGTACTTC CASSNLSGAQETQYF TRBV6-6 TRBD2 TRBJ2-5 -
TGTGCCAGCAGCGCCGTGAATTTGGGGGGACACTACAATGAGCAGTTCTTC CASSAVNLGGHYNEQFF TRBV7-2 - TRBJ2-1 -
TGCGCCAGCAGCAAGGGACTCGGTACTAGCACAGATACGCAGTATTTT CASSKGLGTSTDTQYF TRBV5-1 - TRBJ2-3 -
TGCGCCAGCAGCCAAGGTGGCGAGCGGAAAATCCAAGAGACCCAGTACTTC CASSQGGERKIQETQYF TRBV4-1 - TRBJ2-5 -
TGCAGCGTTGAAGGGCGGATTAACTATGGCTACACCTTC CSVEGRINYGYTF TRBV29-1 - TRBJ1-2 -
TGCAGTGCTAGGACGTTTGGCGAAAAACTGTTTTTT CSARTFGEKLFF TRBV20-1 - TRBJ1-4 few
TGTGCCAGCAGCTCGGACGGGGGTCAGTACTTC CASSSDGGQYF TRBV7-9 - TRBJ2-4 -
TGTGCCAGCCGAAAGGGGATAGCGGGGTGGGAGACCCAGTACTTC CASRKGIAGWETQYF TRBV7-2 TRBD2 TRBJ2-5 once
TGTGCCAGCAGTTACGCACGACGATTCTACGAGCAGTACTTC CASSYARRFYEQYF TRBV28 - TRBJ2-7 -
TGCAGCGTAGCGACAGGGCTGCAGCAAGAGACCCAGTACTTC CSVATGLQQETQYF TRBV29-1 TRBD1 TRBJ2-5 -
TGTGCCAGCAGTTACCGGGTGGGGGGATACAATGGGCAGTACTTC CASSYRVGGYNGQYF TRBV6-5 - TRBJ2-7 -
TGCAGCGTTGCACGGTTACTTAGCACAGGTACGCAGTATTTT CSVARLLSTGTQYF TRBV29-1 - TRBJ2-3 few
TGTGCCAGCACACCACTAGCGGGAGTCGGACAAGAGACCCAGTACTTC CASTPLAGVGQETQYF TRBV7-2 TRBD2 TRBJ2-5 -
TGTGCCACCAGTGATTCGAACAATCAGCCCCAGCATTTT CATSDSNNQPQHF TRBV24-1 - TRBJ1-5 -
TGCAGCGTAGGGGGGGGCTGGGATGAGCAGTTCTTC CSVGGGWDEQFF TRBV29-1 - TRBJ2-1 -
TGTGCCAGCAGCGACCTGACAGGGAACTATGGCTACACCTTC CASSDLTGNYGYTF TRBV28 TRBD1 TRBJ1-2 -
TGTGCCAGCAGCTTGGGGGACAGGGGTGAGACCCAGTACTTC CASSLGDRGETQYF TRBV5-5 TRBD1 TRBJ2-5 few
TGCGCCAGCAGCTTGGAGAGCGGACTGATCCTAGGCGGTGAGCAGTTCTTC CASSLESGLILGGEQFF TRBV5-1 - TRBJ2-1 -
TGTGCCAGCTCGACCGGCGGGAGCTCGGATACGCAGTATTTT CASSTGGSSDTQYF TRBV7-2 TRBD2 TRBJ2-3 -
TGTGCCAGCAGTTACCCGAGGGCGCGGGGGGAAACATACTCCTACAATGAGCAGTTCTTC CASSYPRARGETYSYNEQFF TRBV6-2/TRBV6-3 TRBD2 TRBJ2-1 -
TGTGCCAGCAGTCTGTACAGAACTACCGGCGTTAAAAACCCCTTTGGGTATGGCTACACCTTC CASSLYRTTGVKNPFGYGYTF TRBV27 - TRBJ1-2 few
TGCGCCAGCAGCCAAGTAGGGACATTGAGCACTGAAGCTTTCTTT CASSQVGTLSTEAFF TRBV4-1 - TRBJ1-1 few
TGTGCCACCGAGGGGGCGCAGGGCTACGAGCAGTACTTC CATEGAQGYEQYF TRBV6-1 TRBD1 TRBJ2-7 -
TGTGCCAGCAGCTTGGGCCCCATGACAGGGCGGGCCAAAAACATTCAGTACTTC CASSLGPMTGRAKNIQYF TRBV7-9 TRBD1 TRBJ2-4 -
TGTGCCAGCAGTGAAGCGCTCGGCACCAGGACGTATGAGCAGTACTTC CASSEALGTRTYEQYF TRBV6-1 - TRBJ2-7 -
TGTGCCAGCAGTTGGCAGACTAGCGGGAGAGACGATGAGCAGTTCTTC CASSWQTSGRDDEQFF TRBV6-5 TRBD2 TRBJ2-1 -
TGTGCCAGCAGCCAGACCGATTTCGCGAACACCGGGGAGCTGTTTTTT CASSQTDFANTGELFF TRBV12-3/TRBV12-4 - TRBJ2-2 -
TGTGCCAGCAGTGAAATATCTACAGGGACTAATGAAAAACTGTTTTTT CASSEISTGTNEKLFF TRBV2 - TRBJ1-4 -
TGTGCCGGCAGTTCGGGCACCACCTACGAGCAGTACTTC CAGSSGTTYEQYF TRBV6-2/TRBV6-3 - TRBJ2-7 -
TGTGCCAGCAGCGTTAGGGACAGGGACTACGAGCAGTACTTC CASSVRDRDYEQYF TRBV9 TRBD1 TRBJ2-7 few
TGTGCCATATCCGACGTGGATGAGCAGTTCTTC CAISDVDEQFF TRBV6-2/TRBV6-3 - TRBJ2-1 -
TGTGCCAGCATTACCGGGCGGGGGCTGGGCTACACCTTC CASITGRGLGYTF TRBV28 - TRBJ1-2 few
TGCAGCGTTGACAGGGGGCATGAAGAGACCCAGTTCTTC CSVDRGHEETQFF TRBV29-1 TRBD1 TRBJ2-1 -
TGTGCCAGCAGTGACCTCCAAAGTGGCTACACCTTC CASSDLQSGYTF TRBV25-1 - TRBJ1-2 -
TGTGCCAGCAGTAGATTAGCGCGACTAGCCAAAAACATTCAGTACTTC CASSRLARLAKNIQYF TRBV12-3/TRBV12-4 - TRBJ2-4 -
TGCAGTGCTAGGGTCGTAGCGGGAGATCCCTACGAGCAGTACTTC CSARVVAGDPYEQYF TRBV20-1 TRBD2 TRBJ2-7 -
TGTGCTAGTGCCTCGGGACAGTCTAACTATGGCTACACCTTC CASASGQSNYGYTF TRBV12-5 TRBD1 TRBJ1-2 -
TGCAGTGCCACCGGACCGTGGACTACCTACGAGCAGTACTTC CSATGPWTTYEQYF TRBV20-1 - TRBJ2-7 few
TGCAGCGTTAGTGGACAGCCAACTATGTATGGCTACACCTTC CSVSGQPTMYGYTF TRBV29-1 - TRBJ1-2 few
TGCGCCAGCAGCCAAGATCTTGGTTACTACGAGCAGTACTTC CASSQDLGYYEQYF TRBV4-1 - TRBJ2-7 many
TGTGCCAGCAGCATTGACTTATGTGGCTACACCTTC CASSIDLCGYTF TRBV7-9 - TRBJ1-2 few
TGCGCCAGCAGCCAGACGGACGGCTACGAGCAGTACTTC CASSQTDGYEQYF TRBV5-1 - TRBJ2-7 few
TGCAGTGCTAGAGATCGGGCCCAGCGCATCTATGGCTACACCTTC CSARDRAQRIYGYTF TRBV20-1 - TRBJ1-2 -
TGTGCCAGCAGCTTAGTGGCCCTTGTAGAGCAGTATTTT CASSLVALVEQYF TRBV7-9 - TRBJ2-3 -
TGCAGTGCTAGCGGGGCCGTTACGAACACCGGGGAGCTGTTTTTT CSASGAVTNTGELFF TRBV20-1 - TRBJ2-2 -
TGTGCCTCTAAAGCGGAAGAGACCCAGTACTTC CASKAEETQYF TRBV30 - TRBJ2-5 few
TGCGCCAGCAGTTTAGGGGACCGGAATCAGCCCCAGCATTTT CASSLGDRNQPQHF TRBV5-1 - TRBJ1-5 many
TGTGCCAGCAGAAGAGAGATAAAGTGGAGCGGCTACACCTTC CASRREIKWSGYTF TRBV6-5 - TRBJ1-2 -
TGCAGTGCCCCCGGGACAGGGGGGTACAATGAGCAGTTCTTC CSAPGTGGYNEQFF TRBV20-1 TRBD1 TRBJ2-1 few
TGTGCCAGCAGACAAACATGGCAGGACCTACCCTACGAGCAGTACTTC CASRQTWQDLPYEQYF TRBV6-2/TRBV6-3 - TRBJ2-7 few
TGCGCCAGCAGCTTAGGACACCGGGGGGAGCAGTACTTC CASSLGHRGEQYF TRBV5-1 TRBD2 TRBJ2-5 -
TGCAGTGCTATACGGCATTGGGGACTTTCTGAGACCCAGTACTTC CSAIRHWGLSETQYF TRBV20-1 - TRBJ2-5 -
TGCAGCGCCGCGGGACAGGGGATTGAAAAACTGTTTTTT CSAAGQGIEKLFF TRBV29-1 TRBD1 TRBJ1-4 -
TGTGCCAGCAGCTTAGCCCGAGGCACAGATACGCAGTATTTT CASSLARGTDTQYF TRBV7-2 - TRBJ2-3 many
TGTGCCAGCAGTTTAGGTAGCCTGGAGCAGTTCTTC CASSLGSLEQFF TRBV12-3/TRBV12-4 - TRBJ2-1 few
TGTGCCACCAGCGCCAGGACAGGGGACTACGAGCAGTACTTC CATSARTGDYEQYF TRBV15 TRBD1 TRBJ2-7 -